The 10 T cell receptor beta chains below all came from one sample that was sequenced in a study of beta chain features in type 1 diabetes. TCRB transcripts that were expressed got sequenced, as all of the isolated RNA had been reverse transcribed. Libraries were prepared by immunoSEQ multiplex PCR; TCRdb keeps only in-frame clonotypes and omits some of them. The table records about 620,000 clones, 15% to 18% of them present only once. The sample taken for sequencing was naive CD4+ T cells from blood. These TCRs come from a man between 18 and 35 years old in good health.

In this sample, this clone turned up a few times. CDR3 bases: TGCGCCAGCAGCTATTACCCGGGACAGCTTGGGTCCTACGAGCAGTACTTC. It translates to CASSYYPGQLGSYEQYF. The V and J genes are TRBV5-1 and TRBJ2-7; 7 positions match TRBD1. CDR1 is SGHRS and CDR2 is YFSETQ in the germline V gene. The V gene end was trimmed by 3 bases and the J gene end by 1 base; junction bases not matched to a gene: 13. The CDR3 has 17 amino acids.

This clone has just a few counts. The chain has TRBV11-2 and TRBJ1-1; possible D gene TRBD1, 5 bases. V lost 5 bases and J lost 6, with 13 bases in between. CDR1 is SGHAT, CDR2 FQNNGV, per germline. The CDR3 spans 13 residues. The CDR3, as DNA: TGTGCCAGCAGCAACCCCGGGGCCGCTGAAGCTTTCTTT. Its translation: CASSNPGAAEAFF.

On this clone: This may be a read error: a much more frequent sequence differs by one nucleotide. The CDR3: CASSQKETQYF. The CDR3 region has the DNA TGTGCCAGCAGCCAGAAGGAGACCCAGTACTTC. The genes are TRBV5-6 and TRBJ2-5; D not certain. The CDR3 length is 11 residues. Germline CDR1 reads SGHDT; CDR2 reads YYEEEE. V lost 4 bases and J lost 5, with 6 bases in between.

The DNA for the CDR3 is TGTGCCACCAGGGGGAGGCTAGCGGGCGAAGAGACCCAGTACTTC. The encoded protein is CATRGRLAGEETQYF. V is TRBV15 and J is TRBJ2-5; 8 bases are a match to TRBD2. Per the germline V gene, CDR1 is LNHNV and CDR2 is YYDKDF (reference sequence). The CDR3 is 15 residues long. Trimming at V came to 6 bases and at J to 3 bases, leaving 9 bases not matched to a gene.

The V and J genes are TRBV30 and TRBJ2-7; D perhaps matches TRBD1 (5 bases). Trimming took off 4 bases at V and 1 base at J, with 17 bases between the two ends. CDR1 GTSNPN and CDR2 SVGIG come from the germline V gene (reference sequence). This CDR3 contains 15 residues. Written as DNA, the CDR3 is TGTGCCTGGACTCGACCAGGGCTGGGGTCCTACGAGCAGTACTTC. This codes for CAWTRPGLGSYEQYF.

The chain joins TRBV2 to TRBJ2-7; the match to TRBD2 covers 11 bases. Germline V gene lookup returns CDR1 SNHLY and CDR2 FYNNEI. This CDR3 has 14 residues. V lost 7 bases, J lost 6 bases, and 8 bases stayed unmatched. For the CDR3, the DNA is TGTGCCAGCACCCTGGGACTAGCGGCCCTCGAGCAGTACTTC. Translated: CASTLGLAALEQYF.

This clone occurred a few times. This chain joins TRBV7-9 and TRBJ2-7, with 9 nucleotides matching TRBD2. Germline trimming cut 5 bases from V and 1 base from J; bases unmatched to any gene: 6. This CDR3 is built from 15 residues. Germline values: CDR1 SEHNR, CDR2 FQNEAQ (reference sequence). CDR3 sequence (DNA): TGTGCCAGCAGCACCATAGCGGGGGTGTCCTACGAGCAGTACTTC. It is translated as CASSTIAGVSYEQYF. The complete variable domain, with remaining parts taken from reference TRBV7-9 and TRBJ2-7, reads DTGVSQNPRHKITKRGQNVTFRCDPISEHNRLYWYRQTLGQGPEFLTYFQNEAQLEKSRLLSDRFSAERPKGSFSTLEIQRTEQGDSAMYLCASSTIAGVSYEQYFGPGTRLTVT.

V usage is TRBV11-3 and J usage is TRBJ2-3; 9 bases line up with TRBD1. J was trimmed by 5 bases and V by 5 bases; bases with no gene match: 5. The CDR3 is 14 amino acids. The germline V gene encodes CDR1 SGHNT and CDR2 YENEEA. CDR3 nucleotide sequence: TGTGCCAGCAGCCTGGGACAGGGTCTAGATACGCAGTATTTT. It translates to CASSLGQGLDTQYF. The entire variable domain, with the rest obtained from reference TRBV11-3 and TRBJ2-3, is as follows: EAGVVQSPRYKIIEKKQPVAFWCNPISGHNTLYWYLQNLGQGPELLIRYENEEAVDDSQLPKDRFSAERLKGVDSTLKIQPAELGDSAVYLCASSLGQGLDTQYFGPGTRLTVL.

The chain links TRBV30 to TRBJ2-1; TRBD2 matches at 12 bases. Trimming at V came to 0 bases and at J to 7 bases, leaving 7 bases not matched to a gene. The CDR3 loop spans 16 amino acids. Per germline, CDR1 GTSNPN and CDR2 SVGIG (reference sequence). CDR3 protein: CAWSVVLAGGLNEQFF. The DNA for the CDR3 is TGTGCCTGGAGTGTAGTCCTAGCGGGGGGGCTAAATGAGCAGTTCTTC.

The rearrangement uses TRBV18 and TRBJ1-1; possible D gene TRBD1, 5 bases. This CDR3 has 15 residues. The germline V gene has CDR1 KGHSH and CDR2 LQKENI. The V end lost 8 bases, the J end lost 1 base, and 17 bases lay between the germline ends. The CDR3 is CASASKGVRNTEAFF. The CDR3 DNA follows: TGTGCCAGCGCCTCAAAAGGGGTGCGGAACACTGAAGCTTTCTTT.